The 17 T cell receptor beta chains presented below share a single source sample, sequenced in a study of CD8 T cells in Susac syndrome. 0.5 to 1 ug RNA was reverse transcribed with random hexamers. TCRdb itself ran the immunoSEQ multiplex PCR reads through MiXCR, one entry per CDR3 protein. The data contain about 83,000 distinct CDR3 sequences, about 96% of them singletons. Sequenced input: CD8+ T cells from PBMCs. Receptor source: a human donor with Susac syndrome.

This chain links TRBV20-1 with TRBJ2-5; the D gene is possibly TRBD2 (6 bases). Trimming shortened V by 6 bases and J by 2 bases, and 22 bases separated the two germline ends. The CDR3 contains 16 residues. Germline V gene data show CDR1 as DFQATT and CDR2 as SNEGSKA (reference sequence). CDR3 protein: CSAHAYSSALQETQYF. The CDR3 bases are TGCAGTGCACACGCCTACTCTAGCGCCCTACAAGAGACCCAGTACTTC.

V usage is TRBV4-3 and J usage is TRBJ1-1; D remains unclear. Germline V gene sequence: CDR1 LGHNA, CDR2 YSLEER. V lost 0 bases and J lost 1, with 9 bases in between. CDR3 length: 15 amino acids. The CDR3 is CASSQDFVGNTEAFF. The CDR3, as DNA: TGCGCCAGCAGCCAAGACTTCGTGGGGAACACTGAAGCTTTCTTT.

This sequence joins TRBV30 and TRBJ2-7, with 9 bases matching TRBD2. V lost 3 bases to trimming and J lost 6 bases; unmatched junction nucleotides: 6. The CDR3 is 13 residues long. Germline V CDR1 and CDR2: GTSNPN, SVGIG (reference sequence). This chain's CDR3 is CAWRWGLALEQYF. Here the CDR3 DNA reads TGTGCCTGGAGGTGGGGACTAGCACTCGAGCAGTACTTC.

J is TRBJ1-5 and V is TRBV6-2 or TRBV6-3; D perhaps matches TRBD1 (5 bases). Germline V gene lookup returns CDR1 MNHEY and CDR2 SVGEGT. This CDR3 has 14 residues. Trimming took 0 bases from V and 5 from J, leaving 8 bases between them. In nucleotides, the CDR3 is TGTGCCAGCAGTTACTCGAGACAGCATCAGCCCCAGCATTTT. This sequence encodes CASSYSRQHQPQHF.

V usage is TRBV7-2 and J usage is TRBJ2-1, with a possible D match to TRBD1 (6 bases). The V gene's germline CDR1 is SGHTA and CDR2 FQGNSA. The CDR3 has 14 residues. Trimming removed 5 bases from V and 11 bases from J, with 19 bases in between. The CDR3 region is CASSDRDTPWKQFF. The CDR3 region has the DNA TGTGCCAGCAGCGACCGGGACACACCTTGGAAGCAGTTCTTC.

The chain combines TRBV7-9 with TRBJ2-1; 12 bases match TRBD1. The CDR3 is 16 residues long. The V gene end was trimmed by 5 bases and the J gene end by 6 bases; junction bases not matched to a gene: 8. From germline, CDR1 is SEHNR and CDR2 FQNEAQ (reference sequence). DNA for the CDR3: TGTGCCAGCAGCCCCCGGGACAGGGGGCTGGTCAATGAGCAGTTCTTC. Translated, it gives CASSPRDRGLVNEQFF.

This chain connects TRBV29-1 to TRBJ2-7; the D gene is possibly TRBD2 (5 bases). The CDR3 totals 14 residues. CDR1 is SQVTM, CDR2 ANQGSEA, per germline. Trimming removed 7 bases from V and 3 bases from J, with 19 bases in between. The CDR3 nucleotides read TGCAGCGCAGCATCCCGGGATCCCTACTACGAGCAGTACTTC. Encoded protein: CSAASRDPYYEQYF.

The chain couples TRBV21-1 to TRBJ2-5. TRBV21-1 is a pseudogene locus. This CDR3 region has 10 residues. CDR3 sequence reads: CASSNETQYF. The CDR3 DNA follows: TGTGCCAGCAGCAACGAGACCCAGTACTTC.

This chain links TRBV6-2 or TRBV6-3 with TRBJ2-2; possibly TRBD1 or TRBD2 for D (5 bases each). CDR1 and CDR2 from the germline V gene are MNHEY and SVGEGT. There are 14 residues in the CDR3. V lost 7 bases and J lost 5, with 14 bases in between. The CDR3 DNA follows: TGTGCCAGCACCACTCCTTGGGGGACCGGGGAGCTGTTTTTT. Amino acids: CASTTPWGTGELFF.

The chain is built from TRBV20-1 and TRBJ2-7; no reliable D call. This CDR3 spans 13 amino acids. Germline CDR1 reads DFQATT; CDR2 reads SNEGSKA (reference sequence). With 2 bases removed from V and 1 base from J, the gap between germline ends came to 9 bases. The CDR3 here is CSARWPGSYEQYF. CDR3 coding DNA: TGCAGTGCTAGATGGCCAGGATCCTACGAGCAGTACTTC.

V gene TRBV29-1 combines with J gene TRBJ2-3; no reliable D call. The CDR3 loop spans 15 amino acids. The V end was cut by 2 bases, the J end by 0 bases, with 12 bases between. In germline, CDR1 is SQVTM, CDR2 ANQGSEA. CDR3 protein: CSVEKSPGSTDTQYF. CDR3 in DNA: TGCAGCGTTGAAAAGTCCCCTGGGAGCACAGATACGCAGTATTTT.

V usage is TRBV7-9 and J usage is TRBJ1-4; tentative D call: TRBD1 (6 bases). The CDR3 sequence is 13 residues long. Germline loops: CDR1 SEHNR, CDR2 FQNEAQ (reference sequence). V was trimmed by 5 bases and J by 5 bases, leaving 9 bases between them. This chain's CDR3 is CASSRDTNEKLFF. CDR3 coding DNA: TGTGCCAGCAGCAGGGACACCAATGAAAAACTGTTTTTT.

CDR3 DNA sequence: TGTGCCAGTAGTCCTGGTTTGTCAGCCTACGAGCAGTACTTC. It codes for CASSPGLSAYEQYF. The rearrangement links TRBV19 to TRBJ2-7, with D uncertain. The CDR3 sequence is 14 residues long. The germline V gene has CDR1 LNHDA and CDR2 SQIVND (reference sequence). V lost 5 bases, J lost 2 bases, and 13 bases lay in between.

The chain employs TRBV4-3 and TRBJ2-7; 9 positions match TRBD2. The CDR3 loop spans 17 amino acids. Unmatched junction bases numbered 13, after V lost 0 bases and J lost 7 bases. Germline assignment: CDR1 LGHNA and CDR2 YSLEER. CDR3 nucleotide sequence: TGCGCCAGCAGCCAAGATAGTTTCGGGACTAGCAGTAGGGAGCAGTACTTC. As protein: CASSQDSFGTSSREQYF.

The chain combines TRBV7-9 with TRBJ2-1; the match to TRBD2 covers 14 bases. Trimming removed 0 bases from V and 10 bases from J; junction bases left unmatched: 8. The germline V gene has CDR1 SEHNR and CDR2 FQNEAQ (reference sequence). There are 17 residues in the CDR3. In DNA, the CDR3 is TGTGCCAGCAGCTTAGCGGGACTAGCGGGAGCCCCGGGGGAGCAGTTCTTC. This codes for CASSLAGLAGAPGEQFF.

This chain links TRBV7-6 with TRBJ2-1; 12 nucleotides agree with TRBD2. With V trimmed by 5 bases and J by 8 bases, 7 bases remained unmatched. The CDR3 has 15 amino acids. Germline V gene lookup returns CDR1 SGHVS and CDR2 FNYEAQ. DNA of the CDR3: TGTGCCAGCAGCCCTAGCGGGAGGGCCGGGGATGAGCAGTTCTTC. Translation: CASSPSGRAGDEQFF.

The genes are TRBV5-5 and TRBJ1-2; D may be TRBD1 (6 bases). Trimming shortened V by 0 bases and J by 2 bases, and 8 bases separated the two germline ends. CDR1 SGHKS and CDR2 YYEKEE come from the germline V gene (reference sequence). The CDR3 is made up of 14 amino acids. CDR3 sequence (DNA): TGTGCCAGCAGCTTGGGGACAGCCAACTATGGCTACACCTTC. Protein sequence: CASSLGTANYGYTF.